These 10 T cell receptor beta chains originate from one sample sequenced in a study of cytotoxic CD8 clonotypes in ibrutinib-treated CLL (TCRdb year 2021). The method was the immunoSEQ multiplex PCR assay. The table was pulled from immuneACCESS by TCRdb, which kept in-frame rearrangements only. Such tables lose some clones; where checked, under half of the loss comes from unresolved V genes, and the rest has no known cause. The sample table shows approximately 45,000 clones, and less than 70% are seen once. Together, the top ten hold more than 10% of the sample. The time point label corresponds to: about twelve months on ibrutinib. The source material was PBMCs, sampled after 12 months of ibrutinib treatment. The receptors shown here come from a human donor with chronic lymphocytic leukemia.

The chain links TRBV5-1 to TRBJ2-5, with D unclear. Germline V gene lookup returns CDR1 SGHRS and CDR2 YFSETQ. The V end was cut by 2 bases, the J end by 0 bases, with 5 bases between. The CDR3 loop spans 13 amino acids. The CDR3 coding sequence is TGCGCCAGCAGCTTCGTCAACCAAGAGACCCAGTACTTC. This codes for CASSFVNQETQYF.

The chain links TRBV25-1 to TRBJ1-5; 9 bases are shared with TRBD1. The CDR3 runs to 16 residues. With V trimmed by 4 bases and J by 5 bases, 9 bases remained unmatched. Germline V CDR1 and CDR2: MGHDK, SYGVNS. The CDR3 DNA sequence: TGTGCCAGCAGTGCCAAAACAGGGGGCTTAGATCAGCCCCAGCATTTT. Encoded protein: CASSAKTGGLDQPQHF.

The J gene is TRBJ1-3, the V gene TRBV29-1; 8 bases map to TRBD1. The CDR3 is 13 amino acids. CDR1 SQVTM and CDR2 ANQGSEA come from the germline V gene. The V segment lost 6 bases and the J segment 9 bases; nucleotides outside the gene matches: 10. CDR3 sequence: CSVLQGAAGTIYF. CDR3 sequence (DNA): TGCAGCGTCCTGCAGGGGGCGGCGGGCACCATATATTTT.

This rearrangement joins TRBV6-1 to TRBJ1-2; D may be TRBD1 (5 bases). CDR3 length: 13 residues. With 2 bases removed from V and 4 bases from J, the gap between germline ends came to 8 bases. Germline lookup yields CDR1 MNHNS and CDR2 SASEGT. CDR3 bases: TGTGCCAGCAGTGAACAGGGTTTCTATGGCTACACCTTC. Translated: CASSEQGFYGYTF.

The rearrangement uses TRBV21-1 and TRBJ2-3; the DNA was not used to check the table's D call, TRBD2. TRBV21-1 is listed as a pseudogene. CDR3 length equals 16 residues. The CDR3 nucleotides read TGTGCCAGCAGCAAAATAGGGACTAGCGGGACCGATACGCAGTATTTT. Its translation: CASSKIGTSGTDTQYF.

This rearrangement joins TRBV6-5 to TRBJ2-3; no clear D. The germline V and J ends were trimmed by 2 bases and 1 base, with 10 bases remaining between them. Germline lookup yields CDR1 MNHEY and CDR2 SVGAGI. This CDR3 comprises 15 residues. The DNA of the CDR3 is TGTGCCAGCAGTTACCCCCCTGATCGCACAGATACGCAGTATTTT. It is translated as CASSYPPDRTDTQYF.

This clone came up a few times. The CDR3 region has the DNA TGCGCCAGCAGCTTGAATTCCTTGAACACTGAAGCTTTCTTT. It is translated as CASSLNSLNTEAFF. This chain links TRBV5-1 with TRBJ1-1; no definite D call. The V end was cut by 1 base, the J end by 0 bases, with 7 bases between. The CDR3 covers 14 residues. In germline, CDR1 is SGHRS, CDR2 YFSETQ.

The V call is TRBV30, the J call TRBJ1-5, with TRBD1 as a possible D gene (5 bases). The length of the CDR3 is 13 residues. Germline V gives CDR1 GTSNPN, CDR2 SVGIG (reference sequence). Trimming shortened V by 4 bases and J by 6 bases, and 13 bases separated the two germline ends. The CDR3 DNA follows: TGTGCCTGGACTTGGGGGGACGGTCAGCCCCAGCATTTT. Translation: CAWTWGDGQPQHF. Using reference TRBV30 and TRBJ1-5 for the parts outside the CDR3, the full variable domain is SQTIHQWPATLVQPVGSPLSLECTVEGTSNPNLYWYRQAAGRGLQLLFYSVGIGQISSEVPQNLSASRPQDRQFILSSKKLLLSDSGFYLCAWTWGDGQPQHFGDGTRLSIL.

The chain recombines TRBV29-1 with TRBJ2-2; TRBD2 agrees at 9 bases. Losses at the gene ends were 4 bases for V and 0 bases for J; bases not matched to a gene: 18. The CDR3 has 20 amino acids. CDR1 is SQVTM, CDR2 ANQGSEA, per germline. CDR3 DNA: TGCAGCGTTGGACTGATGTATGGTAGCGGGGGTGTCTCGAACACCGGGGAGCTGTTTTTT. Its translation: CSVGLMYGSGGVSNTGELFF.

This chain joins TRBV29-1 and TRBJ2-5, with 9 bases that match TRBD2. This CDR3 is 13 amino acids long. V lost 6 bases, J lost 5 bases, and 7 bases stayed unmatched. Germline V lookup: CDR1 SQVTM, CDR2 ANQGSEA. For the CDR3, the DNA is TGCAGCGTCCGCCGGACTAGCGAGGAGACCCAGTACTTC. Amino acid sequence: CSVRRTSEETQYF. The full variable domain, completed using reference TRBV29-1 and TRBJ2-5, is SAVISQKPSRDICQRGTSLTIQCQVDSQVTMMFWYRQQPGQSLTLIATANQGSEATYESGFVIDKFPISRPNLTFSTLTVSNMSPEDSSIYLCSVRRTSEETQYFGPGTRLLVL.